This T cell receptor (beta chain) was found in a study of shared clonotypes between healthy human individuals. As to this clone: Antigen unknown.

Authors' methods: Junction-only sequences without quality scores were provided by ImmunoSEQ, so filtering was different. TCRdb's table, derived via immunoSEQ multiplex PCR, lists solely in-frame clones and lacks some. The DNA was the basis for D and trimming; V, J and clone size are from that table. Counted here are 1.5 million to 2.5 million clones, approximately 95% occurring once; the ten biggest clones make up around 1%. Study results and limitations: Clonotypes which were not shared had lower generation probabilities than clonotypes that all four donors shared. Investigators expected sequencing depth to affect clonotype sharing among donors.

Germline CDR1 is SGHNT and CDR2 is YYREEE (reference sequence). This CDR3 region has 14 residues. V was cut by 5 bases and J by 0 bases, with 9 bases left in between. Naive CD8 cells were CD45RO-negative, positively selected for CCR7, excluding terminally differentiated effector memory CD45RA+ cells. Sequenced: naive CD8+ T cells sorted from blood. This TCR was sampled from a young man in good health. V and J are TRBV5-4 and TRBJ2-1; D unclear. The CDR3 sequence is CASRTGYSYNEQFF. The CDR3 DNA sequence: TGTGCCAGCAGAACCGGATACTCCTACAATGAGCAGTTCTTC.